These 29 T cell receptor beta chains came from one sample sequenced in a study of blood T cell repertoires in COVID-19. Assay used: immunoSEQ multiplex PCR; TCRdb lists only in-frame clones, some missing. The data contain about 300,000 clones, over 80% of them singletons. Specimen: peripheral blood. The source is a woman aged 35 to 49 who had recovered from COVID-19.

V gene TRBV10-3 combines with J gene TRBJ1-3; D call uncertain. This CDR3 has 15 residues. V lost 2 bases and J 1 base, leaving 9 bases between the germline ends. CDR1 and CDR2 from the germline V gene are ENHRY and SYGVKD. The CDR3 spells CAISEVEESGNTIYF. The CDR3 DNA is TGTGCCATCAGTGAGGTTGAGGAATCTGGAAACACCATATATTTT.

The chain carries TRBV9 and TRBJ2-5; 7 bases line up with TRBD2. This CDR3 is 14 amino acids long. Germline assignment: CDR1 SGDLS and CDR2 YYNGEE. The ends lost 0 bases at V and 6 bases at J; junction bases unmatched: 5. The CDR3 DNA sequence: TGTGCCAGCAGCGTAGACGGGGGGAAGCAGACCCAGTACTTC. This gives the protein CASSVDGGKQTQYF.

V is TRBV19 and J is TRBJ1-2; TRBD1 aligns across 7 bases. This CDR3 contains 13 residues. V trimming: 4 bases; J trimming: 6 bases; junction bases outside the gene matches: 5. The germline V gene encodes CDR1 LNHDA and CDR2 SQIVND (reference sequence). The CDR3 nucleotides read TGTGCCAGTAGTAAGGAGGGGGCGCATGGCTACACCTTC. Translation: CASSKEGAHGYTF.

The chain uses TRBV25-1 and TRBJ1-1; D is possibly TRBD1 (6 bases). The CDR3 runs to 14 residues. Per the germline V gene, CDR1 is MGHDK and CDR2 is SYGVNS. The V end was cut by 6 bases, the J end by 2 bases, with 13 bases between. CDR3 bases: TGTGCCAGCAGCCGAACAGGGCTTAACACTGAAGCTTTCTTT. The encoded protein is CASSRTGLNTEAFF.

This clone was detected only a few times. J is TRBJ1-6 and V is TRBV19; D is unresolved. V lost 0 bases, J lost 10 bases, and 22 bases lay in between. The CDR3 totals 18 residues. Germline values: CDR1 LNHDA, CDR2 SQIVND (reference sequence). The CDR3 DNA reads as TGTGCCAGTAGTATAGATCTCCGGGCGGGCATGCGACCCTCACCCCTCCACTTT. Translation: CASSIDLRAGMRPSPLHF. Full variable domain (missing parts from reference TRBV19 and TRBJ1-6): DGGITQSPKYLFRKEGQNVTLSCEQNLNHDAMYWYRQDPGQGLRLIYYSQIVNDFQKGDIAEGYSVSREKKESFPLTVTSAQKNPTAFYLCASSIDLRAGMRPSPLHFGNGTRLTVT.

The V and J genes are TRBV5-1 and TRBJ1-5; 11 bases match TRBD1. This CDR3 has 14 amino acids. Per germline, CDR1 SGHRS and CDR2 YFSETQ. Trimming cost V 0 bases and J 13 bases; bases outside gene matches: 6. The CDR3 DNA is TGCGCCAGCAGCTTGGGGACAGGGGGCTCCGTACAGCATTTT. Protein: CASSLGTGGSVQHF.

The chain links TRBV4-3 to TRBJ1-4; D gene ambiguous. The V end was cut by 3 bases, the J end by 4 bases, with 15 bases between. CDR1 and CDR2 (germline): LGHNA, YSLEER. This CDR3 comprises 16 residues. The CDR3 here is CASSHGRGQFNEKLFF. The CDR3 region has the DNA TGCGCCAGCAGCCATGGGCGGGGTCAGTTTAATGAAAAACTGTTTTTT.

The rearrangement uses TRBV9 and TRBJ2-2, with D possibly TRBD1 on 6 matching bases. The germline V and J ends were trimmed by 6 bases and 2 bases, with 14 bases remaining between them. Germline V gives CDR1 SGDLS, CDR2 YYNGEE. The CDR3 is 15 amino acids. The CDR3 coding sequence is TGTGCCAGCAACCCGGGACACGTTAACACCGGGGAGCTGTTTTTT. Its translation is CASNPGHVNTGELFF.

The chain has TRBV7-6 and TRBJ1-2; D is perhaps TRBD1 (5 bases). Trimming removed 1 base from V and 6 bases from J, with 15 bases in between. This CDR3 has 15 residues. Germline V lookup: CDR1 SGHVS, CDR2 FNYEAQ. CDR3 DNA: TGTGCCAGCAGCTTAGGCCAGGGACTGGGGGATGGCTACACCTTC. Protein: CASSLGQGLGDGYTF.

The CDR3 sequence is CASSSSGIITQYF. For the CDR3, the DNA is TGTGCCAGCAGTTCATCGGGGATCATAACGCAGTATTTT. The J gene is TRBJ2-3, the V gene TRBV12-3 or TRBV12-4, with TRBD2 as a possible D gene (5 bases). The CDR3 consists of 13 residues. Trimming removed 4 bases from V and 9 bases from J, with 14 bases in between.

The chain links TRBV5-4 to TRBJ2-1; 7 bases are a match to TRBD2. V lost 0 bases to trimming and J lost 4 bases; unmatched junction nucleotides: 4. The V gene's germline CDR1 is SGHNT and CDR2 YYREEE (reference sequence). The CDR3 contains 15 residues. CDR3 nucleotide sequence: TGTGCCAGCAGCTTGGAACTAGCGCCATACAATGAGCAGTTCTTC. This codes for CASSLELAPYNEQFF.

The CDR3 nucleotides read TGTGCCAGTAGTATCCCCCGACTAGCGGGGGCCTACTACGAGCAGTACTTC. Its translation: CASSIPRLAGAYYEQYF. The genes are TRBV19 and TRBJ2-7; TRBD2 agrees at 12 bases. This CDR3 spans 17 amino acids. V lost 3 bases and J lost 3; bases outside the gene matches: 9. Germline assignment: CDR1 LNHDA and CDR2 SQIVND (reference sequence).

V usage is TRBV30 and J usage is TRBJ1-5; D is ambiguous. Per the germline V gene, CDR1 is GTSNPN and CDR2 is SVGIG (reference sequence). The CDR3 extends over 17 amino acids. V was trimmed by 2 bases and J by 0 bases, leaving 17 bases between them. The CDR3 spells CAWSLGKTGNSNQPQHF. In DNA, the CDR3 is TGTGCCTGGAGTTTGGGAAAGACCGGGAATAGCAATCAGCCCCAGCATTTT.

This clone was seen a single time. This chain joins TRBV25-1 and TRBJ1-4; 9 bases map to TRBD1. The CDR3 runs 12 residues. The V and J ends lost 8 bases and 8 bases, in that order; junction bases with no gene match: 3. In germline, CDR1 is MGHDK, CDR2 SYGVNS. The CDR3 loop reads CASGTGNEKLFF. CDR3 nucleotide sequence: TGTGCCAGCGGGACAGGGAACGAAAAACTGTTTTTT.

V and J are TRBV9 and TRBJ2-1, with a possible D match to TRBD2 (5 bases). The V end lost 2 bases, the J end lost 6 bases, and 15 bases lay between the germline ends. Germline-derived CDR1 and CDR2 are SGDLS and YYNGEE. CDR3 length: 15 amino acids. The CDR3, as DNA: TGTGCCAGCAGCGTCGGGCCCCACGAGGGCAATGAGCAGTTCTTC. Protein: CASSVGPHEGNEQFF.

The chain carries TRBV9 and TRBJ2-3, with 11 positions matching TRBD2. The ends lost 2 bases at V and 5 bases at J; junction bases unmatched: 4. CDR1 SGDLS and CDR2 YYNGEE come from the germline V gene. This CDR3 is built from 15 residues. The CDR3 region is CASSVSGGGGDTQYF. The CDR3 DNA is TGTGCCAGCAGCGTTAGCGGGGGGGGCGGAGATACGCAGTATTTT.

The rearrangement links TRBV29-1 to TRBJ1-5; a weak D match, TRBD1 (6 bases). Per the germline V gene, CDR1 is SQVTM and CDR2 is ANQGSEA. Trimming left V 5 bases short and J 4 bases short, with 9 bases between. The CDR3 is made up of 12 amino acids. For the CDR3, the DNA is TGCAGCGTTAGGGACACGAATCAGCCCCAGCATTTT. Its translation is CSVRDTNQPQHF.

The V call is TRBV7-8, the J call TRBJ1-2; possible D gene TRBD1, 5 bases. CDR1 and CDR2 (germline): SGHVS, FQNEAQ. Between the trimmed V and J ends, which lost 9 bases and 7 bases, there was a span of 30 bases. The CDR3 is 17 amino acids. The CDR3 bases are TGTGCCAGTTCCATAGCGGCTTTTGGGGACGTCGATGGTGGCTACACCTTC. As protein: CASSIAAFGDVDGGYTF.

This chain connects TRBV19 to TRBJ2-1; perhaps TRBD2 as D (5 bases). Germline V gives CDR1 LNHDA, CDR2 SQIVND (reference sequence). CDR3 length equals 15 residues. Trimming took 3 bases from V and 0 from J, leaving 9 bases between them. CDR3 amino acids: CASSMDWSSYNEQFF. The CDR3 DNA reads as TGTGCCAGTAGTATGGACTGGAGCTCCTACAATGAGCAGTTCTTC.

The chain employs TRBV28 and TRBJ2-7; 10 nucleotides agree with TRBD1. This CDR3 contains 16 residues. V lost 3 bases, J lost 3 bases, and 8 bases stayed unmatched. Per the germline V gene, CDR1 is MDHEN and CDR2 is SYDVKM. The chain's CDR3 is CASSFPSDRGDYEQYF. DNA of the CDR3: TGTGCCAGCAGTTTCCCCTCGGACAGGGGGGACTACGAGCAGTACTTC.

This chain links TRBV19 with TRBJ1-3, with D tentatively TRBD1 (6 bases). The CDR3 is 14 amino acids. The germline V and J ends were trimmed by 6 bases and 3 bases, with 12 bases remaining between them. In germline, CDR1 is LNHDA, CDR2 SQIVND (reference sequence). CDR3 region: CASRRSGDGNTIYF. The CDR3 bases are TGTGCCAGTAGACGGTCAGGGGATGGAAACACCATATATTTT.

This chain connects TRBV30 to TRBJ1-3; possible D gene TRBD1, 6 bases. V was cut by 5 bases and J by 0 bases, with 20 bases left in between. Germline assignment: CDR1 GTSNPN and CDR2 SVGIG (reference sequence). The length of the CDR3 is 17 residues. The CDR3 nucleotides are TGTGCCTGGGAAAAACGGACAGTCCTGAGCTCTGGAAACACCATATATTTT. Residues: CAWEKRTVLSSGNTIYF. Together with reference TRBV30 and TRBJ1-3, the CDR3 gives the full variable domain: SQTIHQWPATLVQPVGSPLSLECTVEGTSNPNLYWYRQAAGRGLQLLFYSVGIGQISSEVPQNLSASRPQDRQFILSSKKLLLSDSGFYLCAWEKRTVLSSGNTIYFGEGSWLTVV.

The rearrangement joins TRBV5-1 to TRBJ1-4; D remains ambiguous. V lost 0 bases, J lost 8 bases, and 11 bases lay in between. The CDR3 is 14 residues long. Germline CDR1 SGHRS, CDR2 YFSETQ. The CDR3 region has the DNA TGCGCCAGCAGCTTGGGGCCCGGCGGCGAAAAACTGTTTTTT. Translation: CASSLGPGGEKLFF.

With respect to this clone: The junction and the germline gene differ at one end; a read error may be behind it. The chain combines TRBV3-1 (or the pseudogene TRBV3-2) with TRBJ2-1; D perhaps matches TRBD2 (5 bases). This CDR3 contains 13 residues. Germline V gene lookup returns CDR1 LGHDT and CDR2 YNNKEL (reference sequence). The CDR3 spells CASSQMIDSPGIF. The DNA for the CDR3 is TGTGCCAGCAGCCAGATGATAGACTCCCCCGGGATCTTC.

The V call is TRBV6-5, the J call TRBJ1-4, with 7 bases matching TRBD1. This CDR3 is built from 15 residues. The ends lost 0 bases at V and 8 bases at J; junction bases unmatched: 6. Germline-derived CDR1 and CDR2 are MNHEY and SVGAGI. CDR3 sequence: CASSYSARGPEKLFF. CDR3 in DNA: TGTGCCAGCAGTTACTCTGCGAGGGGGCCGGAAAAACTGTTTTTT.

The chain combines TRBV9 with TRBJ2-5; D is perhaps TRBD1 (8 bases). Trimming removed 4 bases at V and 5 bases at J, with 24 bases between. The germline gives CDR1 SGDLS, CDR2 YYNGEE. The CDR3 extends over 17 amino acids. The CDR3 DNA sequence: TGTGCCAGCAGCCCCTTCGGTGGACAGGGAGGGTGGGAGACCCAGTACTTC. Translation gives CASSPFGGQGGWETQYF.

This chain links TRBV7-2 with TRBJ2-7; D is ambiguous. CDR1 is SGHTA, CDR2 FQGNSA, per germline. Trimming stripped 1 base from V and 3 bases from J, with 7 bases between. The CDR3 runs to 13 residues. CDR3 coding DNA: TGTGCCAGCAGCTTAGGGCATATCTACGAGCAGTACTTC. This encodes CASSLGHIYEQYF. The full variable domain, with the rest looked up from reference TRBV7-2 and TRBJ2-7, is GAGVSQSPSNKVTEKGKDVELRCDPISGHTALYWYRQSLGQGLEFLIYFQGNSAPDKSGLPSDRFSAERTGGSVSTLTIQRTQQEDSAVYLCASSLGHIYEQYFGPGTRLTVT.

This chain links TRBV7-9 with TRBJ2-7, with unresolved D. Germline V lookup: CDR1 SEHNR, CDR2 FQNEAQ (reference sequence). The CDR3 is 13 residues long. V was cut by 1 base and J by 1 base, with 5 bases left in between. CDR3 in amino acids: CASSLDGSYEQYF. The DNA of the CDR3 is TGTGCCAGCAGCTTAGACGGTTCCTACGAGCAGTACTTC.

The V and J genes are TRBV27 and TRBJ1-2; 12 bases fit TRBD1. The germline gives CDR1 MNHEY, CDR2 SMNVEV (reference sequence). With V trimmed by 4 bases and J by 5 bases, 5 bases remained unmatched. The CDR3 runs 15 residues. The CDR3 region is CASSSPGQGAYGYTF. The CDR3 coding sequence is TGTGCCAGCAGTTCGCCGGGACAGGGGGCGTATGGCTACACCTTC.